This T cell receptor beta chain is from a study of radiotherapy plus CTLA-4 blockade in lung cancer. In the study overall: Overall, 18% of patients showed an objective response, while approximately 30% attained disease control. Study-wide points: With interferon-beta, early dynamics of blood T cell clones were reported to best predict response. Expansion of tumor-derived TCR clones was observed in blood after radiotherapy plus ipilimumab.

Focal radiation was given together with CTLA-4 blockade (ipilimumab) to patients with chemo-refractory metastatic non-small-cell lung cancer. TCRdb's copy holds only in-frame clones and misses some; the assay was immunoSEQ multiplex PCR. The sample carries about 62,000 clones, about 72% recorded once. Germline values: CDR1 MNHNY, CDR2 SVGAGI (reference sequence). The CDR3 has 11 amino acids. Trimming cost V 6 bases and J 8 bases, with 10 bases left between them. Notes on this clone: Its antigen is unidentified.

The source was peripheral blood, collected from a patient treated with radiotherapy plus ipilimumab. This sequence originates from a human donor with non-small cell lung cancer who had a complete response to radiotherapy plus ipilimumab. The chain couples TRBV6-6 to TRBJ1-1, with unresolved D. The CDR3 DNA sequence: TGTGCCAGCAGAAGCCCCTTCGAAGCTTTCTTT. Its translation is CASRSPFEAFF.